The source of this TCR beta chain is a study of cytomegalovirus exposure and HLA in healthy donors. The CDR3 has 14 amino acids. Germline lookup yields CDR1 SGHAT and CDR2 FQNNGV. The trim removed 7 bases at V and 5 bases at J, leaving 9 bases unmatched. Amplification used 60 Vbeta primers and 13 Jbeta primers. The assay was immunoSEQ multiplex PCR, and TCRdb's table has in-frame clones only and misses some. The sample contains approximately 200,000 clones, roughly 80% of which appear only once. The sequenced material came from PBMCs. This receptor was taken from a girl under 18 in good health and CMV-seronegative. This chain links TRBV11-2 with TRBJ2-3; TRBD2 matches at 7 bases. As DNA, the CDR3 is TGTGCCAGCACCACCAGAGGCGGGGGAGATACGCAGTATTTT. This codes for CASTTRGGGDTQYF.